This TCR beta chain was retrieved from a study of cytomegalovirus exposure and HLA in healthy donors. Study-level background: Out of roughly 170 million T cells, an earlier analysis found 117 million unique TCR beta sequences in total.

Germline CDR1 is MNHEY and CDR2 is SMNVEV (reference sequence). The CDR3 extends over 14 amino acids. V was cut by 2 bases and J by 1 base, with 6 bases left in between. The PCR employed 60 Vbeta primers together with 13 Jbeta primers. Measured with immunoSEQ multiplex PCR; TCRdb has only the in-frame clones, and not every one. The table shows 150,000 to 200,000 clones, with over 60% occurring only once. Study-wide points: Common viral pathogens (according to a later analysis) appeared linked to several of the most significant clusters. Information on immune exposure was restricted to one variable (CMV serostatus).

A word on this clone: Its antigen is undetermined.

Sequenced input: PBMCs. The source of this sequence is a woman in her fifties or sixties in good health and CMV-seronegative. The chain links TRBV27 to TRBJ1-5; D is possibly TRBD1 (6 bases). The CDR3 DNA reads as TGTGCCAGCAGTTTACAGGGGAGCAATCAGCCCCAGCATTTT. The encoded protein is CASSLQGSNQPQHF.